These 26 T cell receptor beta chains share one sample of origin, sequenced in a study of T-cell reconstitution after alpha-beta-depleted transplantation in children. During its preparation, the TCRbeta library received unique molecular identifiers. TCRdb recomputed calls from the PCR reads with MiXCR, one row per CDR3 protein. The sample consists of fewer than 1 million distinct CDR3 sequences, roughly 15% of them appearing once. The input for sequencing was PBMCs, mostly from graft donor cells, taken 360 days after TCRalphabeta/CD19-depleted stem cell transplant. The receptors were sampled from a male patient under 18 who had a stem cell transplant for acute lymphoblastic leukemia, so the T cells may come from the graft donor.

The V and J genes are TRBV4-2 and TRBJ2-7, with no clear D. V was trimmed by 0 bases and J by 3 bases, leaving 9 bases between them. CDR1 and CDR2 from the germline V gene are LGHNA and YNFKEQ. The CDR3 consists of 14 residues. The CDR3 loop reads CASSQERRGYEQYF. The DNA of the CDR3 is TGTGCCAGCAGCCAAGAGCGACGCGGCTACGAGCAGTACTTC.

The chain combines TRBV9 with TRBJ2-5; D is perhaps TRBD1 (5 bases). The V gene's germline CDR1 is SGDLS and CDR2 YYNGEE. V was shortened by 0 bases and J by 5 bases, with 14 bases between the two germline ends. The CDR3 sequence is 15 residues long. The CDR3 bases are TGTGCCAGCAGCGTAGGAGCGTGGAGACAGGAGACCCAGTACTTC. This translates into CASSVGAWRQETQYF.

The chain carries TRBV5-1 and TRBJ1-2; the match to TRBD1 covers 9 bases. Per the germline V gene, CDR1 is SGHRS and CDR2 is YFSETQ. The CDR3 consists of 16 residues. V lost 0 bases, J lost 7 bases, and 10 bases stayed unmatched. DNA for the CDR3: TGCGCCAGCAGCTTGGCCTATGGGACAGGGCTTAGTGGCTACACCTTC. This gives the protein CASSLAYGTGLSGYTF. The full variable domain, rest sourced from reference TRBV5-1 and TRBJ1-2, is KAGVTQTPRYLIKTRGQQVTLSCSPISGHRSVSWYQQTPGQGLQFLFEYFSETQRNKGNFPGRFSGRQFSNSRSEMNVSTLELGDSALYLCASSLAYGTGLSGYTFGSGTRLTVV.

This chain connects TRBV19 to TRBJ2-7; 8 nucleotides match TRBD2. The CDR3 length is 16 residues. CDR1 is LNHDA, CDR2 SQIVND, per germline (reference sequence). Unmatched junction bases numbered 7, after V lost 1 base and J lost 2 bases. The CDR3 sequence is CASSIVASGRAYEQYF. CDR3 in DNA: TGTGCCAGTAGTATAGTGGCTAGCGGGCGGGCCTACGAGCAGTACTTC.

This clonotype was counted ten times or more. V is TRBV7-9 and J is TRBJ2-5; TRBD1 is a possible D gene (5 bases). V lost 4 bases, J lost 5 bases, and 17 bases lay in between. There are 15 residues in the CDR3. Germline V gene sequence: CDR1 SEHNR, CDR2 FQNEAQ (reference sequence). CDR3 amino acids: CASSSLLGREETQYF. DNA for the CDR3: TGTGCCAGCAGCTCGCTACTGGGGCGCGAGGAGACCCAGTACTTC.

The chain recombines TRBV20-1 with TRBJ2-7; TRBD2 matches at 7 bases. Germline CDR1 DFQATT, CDR2 SNEGSKA (reference sequence). There are 15 residues in the CDR3. The V and J ends lost 0 bases and 6 bases, in that order; junction bases with no gene match: 11. CDR3 loop: CSARDGGRALGEQYF. For the CDR3, the DNA is TGCAGTGCTAGAGATGGGGGGAGGGCCCTCGGCGAGCAGTACTTC.

This clonotype was seen a handful of times. The chain is built from TRBV28 and TRBJ1-2, with D unresolved. The CDR3 runs 11 residues. Germline CDR1 reads MDHEN; CDR2 reads SYDVKM. V was cut by 2 bases and J by 10 bases, with 8 bases left in between. The CDR3 nucleotides read TGTGCCAGCAGTTTAGCACGGGTCTACACCTTC. Protein sequence: CASSLARVYTF.

This clonotype was seen repeatedly, ten times or more. CDR3 sequence (DNA): TGTGCCACCGGGACTAGCGGATCCTACGAGCAGTACTTC. Protein product: CATGTSGSYEQYF. The chain carries TRBV24-1 and TRBJ2-7; TRBD2 agrees at 11 bases. Trimming cost V 9 bases and J 1 base; bases outside gene matches: 1. The germline gives CDR1 KGHDR, CDR2 SFDVKD. The length of the CDR3 is 13 residues.

Only a few counts were recorded for this clonotype. The chain joins TRBV29-1 to TRBJ2-5, with D unresolved. V shed 5 bases and J shed 5 bases, with 15 bases lying between them. The CDR3 spans 13 residues. Per the germline V gene, CDR1 is SQVTM and CDR2 is ANQGSEA. The CDR3 DNA reads TGCAGCGTTAGTAGTTGGCAGGATGAGACCCAGTACTTC. Its protein is CSVSSWQDETQYF.

This clonotype has a handful of counts. The chain carries TRBV21-1 and TRBJ2-2; TRBD2 is the table's D call, not checked against the DNA. TRBV21-1 is described as a pseudogene. This CDR3 has 16 amino acids. The CDR3 protein is CASSKEWLVWIGELFF. The CDR3 DNA sequence: TGTGCCAGCAGCAAAGAATGGCTAGTGTGGATCGGGGAGCTGTTTTTT.

This clonotype was recorded at least ten times. The chain couples TRBV7-2 to TRBJ2-3; TRBD2 matches at 11 bases. CDR1 SGHTA and CDR2 FQGNSA come from the germline V gene. The CDR3 extends over 16 amino acids. V lost 5 bases and J lost 1; bases outside the gene matches: 5. CDR3 sequence: CASSPISGRGTDTQYF. CDR3 nucleotides: TGTGCCAGCAGCCCGATTAGCGGGAGGGGCACAGATACGCAGTATTTT.

This clonotype appeared a few times. This rearrangement joins TRBV27 to TRBJ1-2, with 9 bases identical to TRBD1. This CDR3 spans 15 amino acids. With V trimmed by 4 bases and J by 3 bases, 6 bases remained unmatched. The germline V gene encodes CDR1 MNHEY and CDR2 SMNVEV (reference sequence). CDR3 in DNA: TGTGCCAGCAGTTACACAGGGGGCAGGGACTATGGCTACACCTTC. Encoded protein: CASSYTGGRDYGYTF.

The CDR3 nucleotides read TGTGCCAGCAGCTTGAGGGGCCGCCGGGACAGGGGAACTTACTCCTACGAGCAGTACTTC. It is translated as CASSLRGRRDRGTYSYEQYF. The chain is built from TRBV11-2 and TRBJ2-7; TRBD1 aligns across 10 bases. The CDR3 consists of 20 residues. V trimming: 3 bases; J trimming: 0 bases; junction bases outside the gene matches: 17. The germline gives CDR1 SGHAT, CDR2 FQNNGV. Full variable domain (remainder filled in from reference TRBV11-2 and TRBJ2-7): EAGVAQSPRYKIIEKRQSVAFWCNPISGHATLYWYQQILGQGPKLLIQFQNNGVVDDSQLPKDRFSAERLKGVDSTLKIQPAKLEDSAVYLCASSLRGRRDRGTYSYEQYFGPGTRLTVT.

The chain carries TRBV12-3 or TRBV12-4 and TRBJ2-1; TRBD2 matches 11 bases. J lost 13 bases, V lost 6 bases, and 11 bases had no gene match. This CDR3 has 14 amino acids. This CDR3 reads CASSQPGTSGAQFF. CDR3 sequence (DNA): TGTGCCAGCAGCCAACCGGGGACTAGCGGAGCCCAGTTCTTC.

This clonotype was found a few times. This chain joins TRBV7-9 and TRBJ2-7; 7 positions match TRBD1. The germline V gene has CDR1 SEHNR and CDR2 FQNEAQ (reference sequence). V dropped 5 bases and J dropped 5; count of bases not matched to a gene: 12. The CDR3 consists of 15 residues. The CDR3 sequence is CASSPLLERGHEQYF. CDR3 nucleotides: TGTGCCAGCAGCCCGCTCCTAGAAAGGGGGCACGAGCAGTACTTC. Complete variable domain (other parts from reference TRBV7-9 and TRBJ2-7): DTGVSQNPRHKITKRGQNVTFRCDPISEHNRLYWYRQTLGQGPEFLTYFQNEAQLEKSRLLSDRFSAERPKGSFSTLEIQRTEQGDSAMYLCASSPLLERGHEQYFGPGTRLTVT.

This chain connects TRBV29-1 to TRBJ1-1; D remains ambiguous. Germline-derived CDR1 and CDR2 are SQVTM and ANQGSEA. Deletions cut 5 bases from V and 2 bases from J, with 12 bases between. The CDR3 runs to 13 residues. CDR3 nucleotides: TGCAGCGTTCGCACAGACCTAAACACTGAAGCTTTCTTT. Translating it yields CSVRTDLNTEAFF. Based on the CDR3 plus reference TRBV29-1 and TRBJ1-1, the full variable domain is SAVISQKPSRDICQRGTSLTIQCQVDSQVTMMFWYRQQPGQSLTLIATANQGSEATYESGFVIDKFPISRPNLTFSTLTVSNMSPEDSSIYLCSVRTDLNTEAFFGQGTRLTVV.

This clonotype was counted between two and nine times. V and J are TRBV15 and TRBJ2-6, with 8 bases aligning to TRBD1. CDR3 length: 15 amino acids. Trimming cost V 4 bases and J 2 bases; bases outside gene matches: 1. Germline loops: CDR1 LNHNV, CDR2 YYDKDF (reference sequence). The CDR3 protein is CATSTGGAGANVLTF. For the CDR3, the DNA is TGTGCCACCAGCACAGGGGGCGCTGGGGCCAACGTCCTGACTTTC.

The chain couples TRBV7-9 to TRBJ2-7; 8 bases are a match to TRBD2. The CDR3 contains 15 residues. V was clipped by 5 bases and J by 2 bases; unmatched bases: 8. From germline, CDR1 is SEHNR and CDR2 FQNEAQ (reference sequence). CDR3 sequence reads: CASSPRGREAYEQYF. Here the CDR3 DNA reads TGTGCCAGCAGCCCCCGCGGGCGGGAGGCCTACGAGCAGTACTTC.

This clonotype was found many times. CDR3 sequence reads: CASSQDAGLAVDTQYF. In DNA form, the CDR3 reads TGCGCCAGCAGCCAAGACGCGGGACTAGCGGTAGATACGCAGTATTTT. The gene calls are TRBV4-1 and TRBJ2-3, with TRBD2 matching over 11 bases. CDR1 MGHRA and CDR2 YSYEKL come from the germline V gene. V shed 0 bases, J shed 5 bases, and the junction held 4 bases outside the gene matches. The CDR3 has 16 residues.

The chain links TRBV29-1 to TRBJ2-5, with TRBD1 as a possible D gene (6 bases). V was shortened by 7 bases and J by 4 bases, with 25 bases between the two germline ends. Germline-derived CDR1 and CDR2 are SQVTM and ANQGSEA. The CDR3 totals 16 residues. CDR3 region: CSAQQGIKEEGETQYF. For the CDR3, the DNA is TGCAGCGCTCAACAGGGAATCAAGGAGGAAGGAGAGACCCAGTACTTC.

The rearrangement links TRBV9 to TRBJ2-4; D might be TRBD1 (5 bases). The CDR3 is 17 amino acids. The germline V and J ends were trimmed by 4 bases and 3 bases, with 20 bases remaining between them. Germline-derived CDR1 and CDR2 are SGDLS and YYNGEE. The CDR3 region is CASSLLGRVTDKNIQYF. Here the CDR3 DNA reads TGTGCCAGCAGCCTTCTTGGCAGGGTCACAGACAAAAACATTCAGTACTTC.

This clonotype came up a few times. V usage is TRBV10-3 and J usage is TRBJ2-3, with 7 bases lining up with TRBD2. The CDR3 totals 14 residues. J was trimmed by 2 bases and V by 9 bases; bases with no gene match: 8. Germline values: CDR1 ENHRY, CDR2 SYGVKD. The CDR3 DNA reads as TGTGCCATGGCAGCGGGACTGTTCACAGATACGCAGTATTTT. Translated: CAMAAGLFTDTQYF.

The chain has TRBV18 and TRBJ1-2, with D tentatively TRBD1 (5 bases). Trimming removed 0 bases at V and 11 bases at J, with 16 bases between. Per the germline V gene, CDR1 is KGHSH and CDR2 is LQKENI. There are 14 residues in the CDR3. The DNA of the CDR3 is TGTGCCAGCTCACCACCGCAAACCAGTCGGGGGTACACCTTC. Its translation is CASSPPQTSRGYTF.

The table lists this clonotype with many counts. The J gene is TRBJ2-5, the V gene TRBV7-2; 13 bases fit TRBD2. V was clipped by 3 bases and J by 4 bases; unmatched bases: 2. In germline, CDR1 is SGHTA, CDR2 FQGNSA. The CDR3 consists of 15 residues. CDR3 in amino acids: CASSFRTSGRETQYF. The CDR3, as DNA: TGTGCCAGCAGCTTTCGGACTAGCGGGAGAGAGACCCAGTACTTC.

This clonotype was seen a few times. The rearrangement links TRBV3-1 to TRBJ2-5, with 9 nucleotides matching TRBD2. Germline lookup yields CDR1 LGHDT and CDR2 YNNKEL (reference sequence). Trimming took 0 bases from V and 1 from J; bases not matched to a gene: 6. CDR3 length: 17 residues. CDR3 nucleotide sequence: TGTGCCAGCAGCCAAGATCTGCCTAGCGGGACCCAAGAGACCCAGTACTTC. This encodes CASSQDLPSGTQETQYF.

CDR3 protein: CAISSRILAGKGSYNEQFF. The CDR3 DNA reads TGTGCCATCAGTTCAAGAATCCTAGCGGGAAAAGGGTCCTACAATGAGCAGTTCTTC. The chain is built from TRBV3-1 and TRBJ2-1, with TRBD2 matching 9 bases. Germline-derived CDR1 and CDR2 are LGHDT and YNNKEL (reference sequence). The length of the CDR3 is 19 residues. J lost 1 base, V lost 10 bases, and 20 bases had no gene match.